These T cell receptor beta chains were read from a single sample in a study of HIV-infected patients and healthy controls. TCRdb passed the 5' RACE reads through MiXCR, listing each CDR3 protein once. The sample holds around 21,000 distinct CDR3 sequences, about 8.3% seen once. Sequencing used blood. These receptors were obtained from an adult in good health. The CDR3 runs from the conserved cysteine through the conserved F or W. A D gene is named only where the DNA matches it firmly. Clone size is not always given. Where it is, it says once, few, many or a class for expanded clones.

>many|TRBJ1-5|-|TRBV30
CAWSLGVGNQPQHF
TGTGCCTGGAGTCTCGGCGTCGGCAATCAGCCCCAGCATTTT
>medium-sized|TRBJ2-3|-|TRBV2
CASTKGDTQYF
TGTGCCAGCACCAAGGGAGATACGCAGTATTTT
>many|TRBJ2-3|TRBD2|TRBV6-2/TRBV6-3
CASSSGLAGYTDTQYF
TGTGCCAGCAGTTCCGGACTAGCGGGTTACACAGATACGCAGTATTTT
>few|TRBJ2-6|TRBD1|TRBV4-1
CASSQTGIIFGANVLTF
TGCGCCAGCAGCCAGACAGGGATTATCTTTGGGGCCAACGTCCTGACTTTC
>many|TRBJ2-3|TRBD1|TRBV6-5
CASSRQGLFTDTQYF
TGTGCCAGCAGTCGACAGGGCTTATTCACAGATACGCAGTATTTT
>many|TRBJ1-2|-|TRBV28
CASKTSNYGYTF
TGTGCCAGCAAGACGAGTAACTATGGCTACACCTTC
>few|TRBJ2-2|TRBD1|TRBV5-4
CASSLGETGGMFF
TGTGCCAGCAGCTTGGGGGAGACAGGGGGGATGTTTTTT
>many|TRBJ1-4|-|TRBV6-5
CASKRDPNEKLFF
TGTGCCAGCAAAAGGGACCCTAATGAAAAACTGTTTTTT
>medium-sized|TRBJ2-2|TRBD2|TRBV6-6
CASSYLGLAGGSRELFF
TGTGCCAGCAGTTACCTAGGACTAGCGGGAGGGTCCCGGGAGCTGTTTTTT
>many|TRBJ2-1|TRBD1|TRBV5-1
CASSFPRRDRILNEQFF
TGCGCCAGCAGCTTTCCCCGCCGGGACAGGATATTGAATGAGCAGTTCTTC
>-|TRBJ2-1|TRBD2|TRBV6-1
CASSGTSSGSDEQFF
TGTGCCAGCAGTGGAACGTCTAGCGGGAGCGATGAGCAGTTCTTC
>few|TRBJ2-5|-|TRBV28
CASTPQGPRVETQYF
TGTGCCAGCACTCCCCAGGGGCCGAGGGTAGAGACCCAGTACTTC
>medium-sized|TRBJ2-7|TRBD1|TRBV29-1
CSVEMDRGSEQYF
TGCAGCGTTGAAATGGACAGGGGTTCGGAGCAGTACTTC
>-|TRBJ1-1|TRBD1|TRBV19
CASRSPGQGAGTEAFF
TGTGCCAGTAGGAGTCCGGGACAGGGGGCTGGAACTGAAGCTTTCTTT
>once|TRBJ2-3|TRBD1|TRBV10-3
CAIRVGQGETDTQYF
TGTGCCATCAGGGTAGGACAGGGGGAAACAGATACGCAGTATTTT
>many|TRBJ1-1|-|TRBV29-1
CSVQNLNRVAEAFF
TGCAGCGTTCAAAACTTAAACAGGGTGGCTGAAGCTTTCTTT
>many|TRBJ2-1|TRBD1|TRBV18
CASSYQDRASPRSLSSYNEQFF
TGTGCCAGCTCGTACCAGGACAGGGCTTCCCCTAGGTCTCTCTCCTCCTACAATGAGCAGTTCTTC
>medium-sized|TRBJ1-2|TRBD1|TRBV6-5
CASSSSGGVQGYTF
TGTGCCAGCAGTTCGTCAGGGGGCGTGCAGGGCTACACCTTC
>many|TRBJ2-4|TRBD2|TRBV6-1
CASRDYLAGGRLKNIQYF
TGTGCCAGCAGGGATTATTTAGCGGGGGGTCGATTGAAAAACATTCAGTACTTC
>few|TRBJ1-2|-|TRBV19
CASSISGYGYTF
TGTGCCAGTAGTATTTCGGGCTATGGCTACACCTTC
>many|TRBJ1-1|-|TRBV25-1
CASSGQVSMNTEAFF
TGTGCCAGCAGTGGGCAGGTCAGCATGAACACTGAAGCTTTCTTT
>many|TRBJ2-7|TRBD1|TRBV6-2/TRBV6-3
CASSDRGLSSYEQYF
TGTGCCAGCAGTGACAGGGGGTTAAGCTCCTACGAGCAGTACTTC
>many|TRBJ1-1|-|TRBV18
CASSPAGKSTEAFF
TGTGCCAGCTCACCTGCTGGCAAAAGCACTGAAGCTTTCTTT
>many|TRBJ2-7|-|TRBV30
CAWSALGSAGDEQYF
TGTGCCTGGAGTGCCCTAGGTTCAGCTGGCGACGAGCAGTACTTC
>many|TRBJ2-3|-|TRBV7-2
CASSLGPATDTQYF
TGTGCCAGCAGCTTAGGTCCAGCGACAGATACGCAGTATTTT
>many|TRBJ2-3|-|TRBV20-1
CSARFAASPDTQYF
TGCAGTGCTAGATTCGCGGCCAGTCCAGATACGCAGTATTTT
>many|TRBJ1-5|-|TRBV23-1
CASSHPTGLLQPQHF
TGCGCCAGCAGTCATCCTACAGGGTTACTCCAGCCCCAGCATTTT
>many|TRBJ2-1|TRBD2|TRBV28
CASSPSGTSYNEQFF
TGTGCCAGCAGCCCGAGCGGGACCTCCTACAATGAGCAGTTCTTC
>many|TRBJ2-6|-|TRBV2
CASRPGSGANVLTF
TGTGCCAGCAGGCCAGGCTCTGGGGCCAACGTCCTGACTTTC
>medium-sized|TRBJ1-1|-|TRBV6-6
CASGQTSEAFF
TGTGCCAGCGGACAGACTTCAGAAGCTTTCTTT
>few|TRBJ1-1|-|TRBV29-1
CSGSDRTEAFF
TGCAGCGGCAGCGACCGCACTGAAGCTTTCTTT